Each of the 11 T cell receptor beta chains below was sequenced from the same sample in a study of blood T cell repertoires in COVID-19. Repertoires were generated with immunoSEQ multiplex PCR, while TCRdb's copy carries only in-frame clones and drops some. The data show over 110,000 clones, 81% seen once. What was sequenced was peripheral blood. These receptors were collected from a human donor in a cohort sampled during active COVID-19.

CDR3 region: CASSLGSGRAWGETQYF. CDR3 DNA: TGTGCCAGCAGCTTAGGGAGCGGGAGGGCTTGGGGAGAGACCCAGTACTTC. This chain links TRBV11-2 with TRBJ2-5; the match to TRBD2 covers 10 bases. CDR1 is SGHAT, CDR2 FQNNGV, per germline. V shed 1 base, J shed 4 bases, and the junction held 9 bases outside the gene matches. There are 17 residues in the CDR3.

This chain joins TRBV29-1 and TRBJ1-1, with TRBD1 matching over 8 bases. CDR3 length equals 14 residues. Trimming took 2 bases from V and 1 from J; bases not matched to a gene: 3. The germline V gene encodes CDR1 SQVTM and CDR2 ANQGSEA. The CDR3 DNA follows: TGCAGCGTTGAAACCAGGGGGCAGAACACTGAAGCTTTCTTT. Amino acids: CSVETRGQNTEAFF. Supplemented by reference TRBV29-1 and TRBJ1-1, the full variable domain reads SAVISQKPSRDICQRGTSLTIQCQVDSQVTMMFWYRQQPGQSLTLIATANQGSEATYESGFVIDKFPISRPNLTFSTLTVSNMSPEDSSIYLCSVETRGQNTEAFFGQGTRLTVV.

The chain employs TRBV3-1 (or the pseudogene TRBV3-2) and TRBJ2-5; 12 nucleotides line up with TRBD2. Losses at the gene ends were 4 bases for V and 5 bases for J; bases not matched to a gene: 5. Per germline, CDR1 LGHDT and CDR2 YNNKEL (reference sequence). The CDR3 is made up of 15 amino acids. The CDR3 bases are TGTGCCAGCAGCCTGCTAGCGGGGGGGTTGGAGACCCAGTACTTC. It translates to CASSLLAGGLETQYF.

The CDR3 loop reads CASSFSSTSHYEQYF. CDR3 sequence (DNA): TGTGCCAGCAGCTTTAGTAGTACTAGTCACTACGAGCAGTACTTC. This chain links TRBV5-4 with TRBJ2-7; a weak D match, TRBD2 (5 bases). Trimming removed 2 bases at V and 3 bases at J, with 15 bases between. CDR3 length equals 15 residues. Germline loops: CDR1 SGHNT, CDR2 YYREEE (reference sequence).

The V call is TRBV6-6, the J call TRBJ2-7, with 12 nucleotides matching TRBD1. Germline V gives CDR1 MNHNY, CDR2 SVGAGI (reference sequence). Germline trimming cut 7 bases from V and 5 bases from J; bases unmatched to any gene: 9. The CDR3 totals 15 residues. CDR3 DNA: TGTGCCAGCAAACCTTTGGGACAGGGGGCCAACGAGCAGTACTTC. Protein: CASKPLGQGANEQYF.

Notes on this clone: A junction end diverges from the germline sequence, so it may reflect a read error. This chain uses TRBV28 with TRBJ2-3, with TRBD2 matching over 11 bases. CDR1 MDHEN and CDR2 SYDVKM come from the germline V gene. The CDR3 totals 12 residues. CDR3 amino acids: CATAVYSGRADF. The CDR3 nucleotides are TGTGCCACAGCAGTTTATAGCGGGAGGGCGGATTTT.

The J gene is TRBJ2-1, the V gene TRBV11-3; maybe TRBD1 (5 bases). Germline CDR1 and CDR2: SGHNT and YENEEA. The CDR3 spans 13 residues. V lost 5 bases and J 9 bases, leaving 14 bases between the germline ends. The CDR3 sequence is CASSPNLQGEQFF. The CDR3 DNA is TGTGCCAGCAGCCCAAACCTGCAGGGTGAGCAGTTCTTC.

This rearrangement joins TRBV7-9 to TRBJ2-7, with TRBD2 identical over 7 bases. The trim removed 5 bases at V and 2 bases at J, leaving 9 bases unmatched. Germline V gene data show CDR1 as SEHNR and CDR2 as FQNEAQ (reference sequence). The CDR3 covers 15 residues. The CDR3 spells CASSQTTSSAYEQYF. DNA of the CDR3: TGTGCCAGCAGCCAAACGACTAGCTCCGCCTACGAGCAGTACTTC.

The rearrangement links TRBV28 to TRBJ1-5; the D gene is possibly TRBD1 (5 bases). Trimming pared 4 bases from V and 10 bases from J, leaving 17 bases between. Germline V gene data show CDR1 as MDHEN and CDR2 as SYDVKM. There are 14 residues in the CDR3. The CDR3 DNA reads as TGTGCCAGCAGTTCCCGGGGCGGGGGTTATCCCCAGCATTTT. Translation gives CASSSRGGGYPQHF.

This chain joins TRBV6-2 or TRBV6-3 and TRBJ2-7, with 8 bases matching TRBD2. The trim removed 7 bases at V and 5 bases at J, leaving 10 bases unmatched. CDR3 length: 14 amino acids. The germline V gene has CDR1 MNHEY and CDR2 SVGEGT. CDR3 sequence reads: CASIPAGGNDEQYF. Here the CDR3 DNA reads TGTGCCAGCATCCCGGCGGGGGGCAACGACGAGCAGTACTTC.

The chain employs TRBV28 and TRBJ2-7; D remains ambiguous. Germline CDR1 is MDHEN and CDR2 is SYDVKM. The CDR3 has 15 residues. Trimming shortened V by 5 bases and J by 6 bases, and 20 bases separated the two germline ends. The CDR3 sequence is CASSPPLIPRLEQYF. The CDR3 bases are TGTGCCAGCAGTCCCCCACTAATACCTAGACTCGAGCAGTACTTC.